The clone carrying this TCR beta chain has ten or more counts. These data are taken from a study of T cells in Graves' hyperthyroidism and ophthalmopathy. Amplification yielded TCR beta CDR3 regions, with RNA transcripts as the source. The HTBI primer set was used in a first-round RT-PCR of the TCR CDR3. TCRdb processed the multiplex PCR reads anew with MiXCR; each CDR3 protein has one entry. The table records roughly 400,000 distinct CDR3 sequences, around 25% of them present only once. V lost 7 bases and J lost 2, with 11 bases in between. The CDR3 loop spans 13 amino acids. The gene calls are TRBV12-3 or TRBV12-4 and TRBJ2-5; possibly TRBD1 or TRBD2 for D (5 bases each). Sequenced sample: blood. This TCR derives from a middle-aged man with Graves' hyperthyroidism. The CDR3 region has the DNA TGTGCCAGCACGGTATGGGGGCAAGAGACCCAGTACTTC. This gives the protein CASTVWGQETQYF.